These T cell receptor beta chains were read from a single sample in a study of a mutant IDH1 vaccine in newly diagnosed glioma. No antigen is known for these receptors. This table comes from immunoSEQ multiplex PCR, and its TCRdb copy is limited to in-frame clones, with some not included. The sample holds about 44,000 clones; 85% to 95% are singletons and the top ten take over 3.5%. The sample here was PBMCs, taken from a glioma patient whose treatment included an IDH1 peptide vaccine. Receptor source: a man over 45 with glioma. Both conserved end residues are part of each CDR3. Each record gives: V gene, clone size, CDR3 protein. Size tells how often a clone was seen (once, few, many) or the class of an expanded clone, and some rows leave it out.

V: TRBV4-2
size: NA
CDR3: CASSQEVGQGYEQYF

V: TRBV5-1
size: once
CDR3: CASSLALREETQYF

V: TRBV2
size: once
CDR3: CASKTGEKAYYEQYF

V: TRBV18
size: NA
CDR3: CASSTTGQNTDTQYF

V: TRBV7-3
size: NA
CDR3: CASSPLGQAILTEAFF

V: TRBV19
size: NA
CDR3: CASSAPGQGRAFF

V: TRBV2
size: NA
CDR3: CASNVELTTPLSTDTQYF

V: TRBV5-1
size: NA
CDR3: CASSLDSAKNIQYF

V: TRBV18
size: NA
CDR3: CASSPSGVGRGYTF

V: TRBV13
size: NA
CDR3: CASRSPAGGPAGELFF

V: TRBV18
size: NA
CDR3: CASSKVEGIKNTGELFF

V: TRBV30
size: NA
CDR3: CASHWTGRHQPQHF

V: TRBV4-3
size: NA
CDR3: CASSQTGVQETQYF

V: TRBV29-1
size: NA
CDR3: CSVVTNSGNTIYF

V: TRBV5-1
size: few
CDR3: CASSPGTVNTEAFF

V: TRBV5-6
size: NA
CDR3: CASNKDRGRSEAFF

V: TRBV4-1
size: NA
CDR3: CASSSPGTSGRGYEQYF